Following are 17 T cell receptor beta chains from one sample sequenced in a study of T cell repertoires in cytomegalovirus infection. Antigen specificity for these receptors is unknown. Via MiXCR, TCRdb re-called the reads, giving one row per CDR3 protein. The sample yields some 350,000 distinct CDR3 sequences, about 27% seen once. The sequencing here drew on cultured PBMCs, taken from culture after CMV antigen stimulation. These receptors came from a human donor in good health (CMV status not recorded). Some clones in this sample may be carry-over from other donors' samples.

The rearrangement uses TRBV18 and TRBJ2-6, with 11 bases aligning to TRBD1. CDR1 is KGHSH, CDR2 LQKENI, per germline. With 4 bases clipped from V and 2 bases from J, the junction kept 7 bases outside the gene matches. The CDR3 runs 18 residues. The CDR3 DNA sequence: TGTGCCAGCTCACGGCCGGGACAGGGGGTTGCTGGGGCCAACGTCCTGACTTTC. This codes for CASSRPGQGVAGANVLTF.

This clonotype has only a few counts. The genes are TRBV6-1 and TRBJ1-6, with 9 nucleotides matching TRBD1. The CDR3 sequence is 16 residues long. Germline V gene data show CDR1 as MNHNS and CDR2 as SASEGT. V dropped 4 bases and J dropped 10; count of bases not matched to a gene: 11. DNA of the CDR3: TGTGCCAGCAGTGGGGGGTTGGGACAGGGTCACTCACCCCTCCACTTT. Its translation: CASSGGLGQGHSPLHF.

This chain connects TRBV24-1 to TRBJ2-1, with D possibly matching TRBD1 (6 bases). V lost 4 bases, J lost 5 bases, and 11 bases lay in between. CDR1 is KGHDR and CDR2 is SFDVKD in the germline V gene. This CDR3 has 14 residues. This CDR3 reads CATSETGTHNEQFF. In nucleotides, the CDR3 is TGTGCCACCAGTGAAACCGGGACACACAATGAGCAGTTCTTC.

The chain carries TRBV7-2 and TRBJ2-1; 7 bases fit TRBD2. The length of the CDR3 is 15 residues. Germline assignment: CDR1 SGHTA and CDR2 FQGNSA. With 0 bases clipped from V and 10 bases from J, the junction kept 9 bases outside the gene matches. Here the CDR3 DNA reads TGTGCCAGCAGCTTAGCGGTTGTAACGGGAGGCGAGCAGTTCTTC. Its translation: CASSLAVVTGGEQFF. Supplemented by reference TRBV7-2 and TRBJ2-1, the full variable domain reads GAGVSQSPSNKVTEKGKDVELRCDPISGHTALYWYRQSLGQGLEFLIYFQGNSAPDKSGLPSDRFSAERTGGSVSTLTIQRTQQEDSAVYLCASSLAVVTGGEQFFGPGTRLTVL.

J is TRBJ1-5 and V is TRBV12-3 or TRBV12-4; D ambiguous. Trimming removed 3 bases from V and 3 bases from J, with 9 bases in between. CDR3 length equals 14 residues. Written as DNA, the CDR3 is TGTGCCAGCAGTTTTTCATCGGACAATCAGCCCCAGCATTTT. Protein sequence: CASSFSSDNQPQHF.

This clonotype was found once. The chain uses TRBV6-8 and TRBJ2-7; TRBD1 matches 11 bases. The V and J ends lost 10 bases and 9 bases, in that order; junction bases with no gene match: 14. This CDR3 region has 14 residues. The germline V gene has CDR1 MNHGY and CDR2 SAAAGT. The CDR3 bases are TGTGCCATGGGACAGGGGGACCCTACCTATGGGCAGTACTTC. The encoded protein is CAMGQGDPTYGQYF.

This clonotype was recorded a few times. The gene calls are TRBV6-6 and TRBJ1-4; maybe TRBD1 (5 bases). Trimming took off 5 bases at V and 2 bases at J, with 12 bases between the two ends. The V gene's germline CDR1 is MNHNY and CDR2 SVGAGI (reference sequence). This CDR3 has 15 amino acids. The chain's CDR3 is CASSVHPGTNEKLFF. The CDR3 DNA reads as TGTGCCAGCAGTGTCCACCCAGGGACTAATGAAAAACTGTTTTTT.

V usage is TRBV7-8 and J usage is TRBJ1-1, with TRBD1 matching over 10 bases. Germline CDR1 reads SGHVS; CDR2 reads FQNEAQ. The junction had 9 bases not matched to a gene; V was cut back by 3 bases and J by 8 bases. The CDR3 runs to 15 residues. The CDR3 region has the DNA TGTGCCAGCAGCTTCGAGACAGGGGGCAGGGGGGAAGCTTTCTTT. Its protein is CASSFETGGRGEAFF. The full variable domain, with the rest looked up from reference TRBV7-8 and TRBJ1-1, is GAGVSQSPRYKVAKRGQDVALRCDPISGHVSLFWYQQALGQGPEFLTYFQNEAQLDKSGLPSDRFFAERPEGSVSTLKIQRTQQEDSAVYLCASSFETGGRGEAFFGQGTRLTVV.

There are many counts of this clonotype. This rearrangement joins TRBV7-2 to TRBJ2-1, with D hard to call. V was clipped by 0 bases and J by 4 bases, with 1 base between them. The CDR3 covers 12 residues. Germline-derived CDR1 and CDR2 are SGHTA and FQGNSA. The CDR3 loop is CASSLAYNEQFF. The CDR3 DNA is TGTGCCAGCAGCTTAGCGTACAATGAGCAGTTCTTC.

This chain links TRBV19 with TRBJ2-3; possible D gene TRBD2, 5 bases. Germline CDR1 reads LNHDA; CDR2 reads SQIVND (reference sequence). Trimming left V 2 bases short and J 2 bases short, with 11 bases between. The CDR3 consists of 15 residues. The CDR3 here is CASSILDWDTDTQYF. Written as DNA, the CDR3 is TGTGCCAGTAGTATACTGGACTGGGACACAGATACGCAGTATTTT.

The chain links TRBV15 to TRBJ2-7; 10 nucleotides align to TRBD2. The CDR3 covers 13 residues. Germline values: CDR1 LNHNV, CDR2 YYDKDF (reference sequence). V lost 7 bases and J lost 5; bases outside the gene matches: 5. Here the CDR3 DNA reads TGTGCCACCACAGCGGGAGGGCCTCACGAGCAGTACTTC. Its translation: CATTAGGPHEQYF.

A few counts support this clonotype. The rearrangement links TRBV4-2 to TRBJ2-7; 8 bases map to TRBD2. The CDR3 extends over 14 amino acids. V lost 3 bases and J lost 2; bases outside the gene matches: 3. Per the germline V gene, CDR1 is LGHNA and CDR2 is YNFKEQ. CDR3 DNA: TGTGCCAGCAGCCATCCCGGGAGGGCCTACGAGCAGTACTTC. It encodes CASSHPGRAYEQYF.

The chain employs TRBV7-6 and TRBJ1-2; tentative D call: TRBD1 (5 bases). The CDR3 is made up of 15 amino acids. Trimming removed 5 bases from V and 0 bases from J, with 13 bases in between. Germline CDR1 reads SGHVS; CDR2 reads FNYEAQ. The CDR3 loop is CASSKDKAANYGYTF. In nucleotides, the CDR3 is TGTGCCAGCAGCAAGGACAAGGCCGCTAACTATGGCTACACCTTC.

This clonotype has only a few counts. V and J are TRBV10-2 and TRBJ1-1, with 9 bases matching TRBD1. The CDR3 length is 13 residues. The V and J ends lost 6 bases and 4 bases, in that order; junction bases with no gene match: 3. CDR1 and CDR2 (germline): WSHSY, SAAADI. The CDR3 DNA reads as TGCGCCAGCAGACTGGACAGGGGCACTGAAGCTTTCTTT. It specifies CASRLDRGTEAFF.

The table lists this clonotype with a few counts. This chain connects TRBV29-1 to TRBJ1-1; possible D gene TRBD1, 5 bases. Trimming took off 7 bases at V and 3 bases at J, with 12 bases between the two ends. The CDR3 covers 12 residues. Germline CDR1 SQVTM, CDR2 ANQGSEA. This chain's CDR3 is CSAQDGDTEAFF. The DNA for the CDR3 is TGCAGCGCACAGGATGGGGACACTGAAGCTTTCTTT.

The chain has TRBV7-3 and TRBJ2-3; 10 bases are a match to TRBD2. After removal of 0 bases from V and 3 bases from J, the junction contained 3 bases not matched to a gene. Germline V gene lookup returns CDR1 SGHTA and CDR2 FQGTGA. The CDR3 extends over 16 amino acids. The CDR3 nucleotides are TGTGCCAGCAGCTTAACCCAGCGGGAGGGTACAGATACGCAGTATTTT. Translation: CASSLTQREGTDTQYF.

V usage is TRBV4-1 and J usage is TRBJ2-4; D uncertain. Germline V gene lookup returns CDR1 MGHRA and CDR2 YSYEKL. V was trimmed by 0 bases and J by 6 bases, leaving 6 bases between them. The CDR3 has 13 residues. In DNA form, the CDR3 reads TGCGCCAGCAGCCAAGATAATTTAAACATTCAGTACTTC. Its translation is CASSQDNLNIQYF.